A selection of T cell receptor beta chains follows, all from one sample in a study of PD-L1 blockade in urothelial cancer. Sequencing used immunoSEQ multiplex PCR; TCRdb keeps in-frame clones, though not all of them. This table holds tens of thousands of clones, approximately 86% found once. The material was PBMCs, obtained around atezolizumab (anti-PD-L1) treatment. These TCRs come from a woman in her 70s with urothelial cancer. Both conserved end residues are part of each CDR3. A D gene is named only where the DNA matches it firmly. Some rows have no size entry. The others give once, few or many, or a class for an expanded clone.

v_call	j_call	clone_size	d_call	cdr3_nt	cdr3_aa
TRBV30	TRBJ1-1	NA	NA	TGTGCCTGGAGACGAGATACTGAAGCTTTCTTT	CAWRRDTEAFF
TRBV10-3	TRBJ2-7	NA	TRBD1	TGTGCCATCAAGGGGACAGGCCCCTACGAGCAGTACTTC	CAIKGTGPYEQYF
TRBV27	TRBJ2-1	NA	TRBD2	TGTGCCAGCAGTTTCACTAGCGGGGCTTTCTCCTACAATGAGCAGTTCTTC	CASSFTSGAFSYNEQFF
TRBV7-3	TRBJ2-3	NA	TRBD2	TGTGCCAGCAGCCCAGGGACTAGCGGGAGGACAGATACGCAGTATTTT	CASSPGTSGRTDTQYF
TRBV28	TRBJ2-7	NA	NA	TGTGCCACCCAACAGGACCTCTCCTACGAGCAGTACTTC	CATQQDLSYEQYF
TRBV5-1	TRBJ1-2	NA	TRBD1	TGCGCCAGCAGCTTCGGGACAGGGGAGGGCGGCTACACCTTC	CASSFGTGEGGYTF
TRBV11-2	TRBJ1-1	NA	NA	TGTGCCAGCAGCTTAGAGTGGGCCGACACTGAAGCTTTCTTT	CASSLEWADTEAFF
TRBV7-9	TRBJ2-7	NA	TRBD1	TGTGCCAGCAGCTCAGGGGGCAACGAGCAGTACTTC	CASSSGGNEQYF
TRBV19	TRBJ1-2	few	NA	TGTGCCAGTAGCACGACCCGGGACACGCGCTATGGCTACACCTTC	CASSTTRDTRYGYTF
TRBV30	TRBJ2-5	NA	NA	TGTGCCTGGAGTGTAGGGGGGGGCGGACAAGAGACCCAGTACTTC	CAWSVGGGGQETQYF
TRBV6-6	TRBJ2-7	once	NA	TGTGCCAGCAGTTACGTCGCTAGCGCGGCCTACGAGCAGTACTTC	CASSYVASAAYEQYF
TRBV4-2	TRBJ2-5	few	TRBD1	TGTGCCAGCAGCCCCGAACGGGACAGCTTAGAGACCCAGTACTTC	CASSPERDSLETQYF
TRBV30	TRBJ2-7	NA	TRBD1	TGTGCCTGGACCAGAGGGGCAGGGGGCTTCTACGAGCAGTACTTC	CAWTRGAGGFYEQYF
TRBV6-5	TRBJ1-1	NA	NA	TGTGCCAGCAGCCTGACGGGGAACACTGAAGCTTTCTTT	CASSLTGNTEAFF
TRBV14	TRBJ2-6	once	NA	TGTGCCAGCAGTAAACAGTCTGGGGCCAACGTCCTGACTTTC	CASSKQSGANVLTF
TRBV29-1	TRBJ2-6	NA	NA	TGCAGCGTTGGTCTCAAACTACAAAGTCGGGCCAACGTCCTGACTTTC	CSVGLKLQSRANVLTF
TRBV19	TRBJ2-7	NA	NA	TGTGCCAGTAGTACCCGGCGGGGCCCCTACGAGCAGTACTTC	CASSTRRGPYEQYF
TRBV27	TRBJ2-1	NA	TRBD2	TGTGCCAGCAGTCGATGGACTAGCCAGGGGCAGCAGTTCTTC	CASSRWTSQGQQFF
TRBV9	TRBJ2-3	NA	TRBD1	TGTGCCAGCAGCGTAAGAGGACAGGGGGGGGCGGGAGATACGCAGTATTTT	CASSVRGQGGAGDTQYF
TRBV4-1	TRBJ1-4	NA	TRBD1	TGCGCCAGCAGCCAAGGGGACAGGGGGAGAAAACTGTTTTTT	CASSQGDRGRKLFF
TRBV29-1	TRBJ2-2	NA	NA	TGCAGCGTGGCTCGATCGGGGGCCGGGGAGCTGTTTTTT	CSVARSGAGELFF
TRBV7-8	TRBJ2-1	NA	NA	TGTGCCAGCAGCTTACAGGGTTACTTAAGTTCTGGTGAGCAGTTCTTC	CASSLQGYLSSGEQFF
TRBV5-6	TRBJ1-2	NA	NA	TGTGCCAGCAGCTTTTTGTCAGGGCCACTATATGGCTACACCTTC	CASSFLSGPLYGYTF
TRBV9	TRBJ1-2	few	TRBD1	TGTGCCAGCAGCGTCTCTCCAGGACAGGGGGCCCTTAACTATGGCTACACCTTC	CASSVSPGQGALNYGYTF
TRBV2	TRBJ2-3	once	NA	TGTGCCAGCAGTGAAACCCACAGGCTAGTCTCTCTTAGCACAGATACGCAGTATTTT	CASSETHRLVSLSTDTQYF
TRBV5-6	TRBJ2-1	NA	NA	TGTGCCAGCAGCTTGGGGGCCTATATATCCTACAATGAGCAGTTCTTC	CASSLGAYISYNEQFF
TRBV7-2	TRBJ1-5	NA	NA	TGTGCCAGCAGCTTACAGGACAGAGAAGATCAGCCCCAGCATTTT	CASSLQDREDQPQHF
TRBV6-1	TRBJ1-1	NA	TRBD1	TGTGCCAGCAGTGAATATCAGGGGGCGCGCACTGAAGCTTTCTTT	CASSEYQGARTEAFF
TRBV19	TRBJ1-4	NA	NA	TGTGCCAGTAGTATAGATCGGGGAAGAACTAATGAAAAACTGTTTTTT	CASSIDRGRTNEKLFF
TRBV19	TRBJ2-3	NA	TRBD2	TGTGCCAGTAGTACGACTAGCGGGAGGTCAGATACGCAGTATTTT	CASSTTSGRSDTQYF
TRBV29-1	TRBJ2-1	NA	TRBD2	TGCAGCGTTGAAGAGAGACGTAGGGCTAGCGGAAACAATGAGCAGTTCTTC	CSVEERRRASGNNEQFF
TRBV7-3	TRBJ1-1	medium-sized	TRBD1	TGTGCCAGCAGCCCCCAGACAGGGTCAACTGAAGCTTTCTTT	CASSPQTGSTEAFF
TRBV30	TRBJ1-3	once	NA	TGTGCCTGGAGTGTAACACCCGGGGGCTCTGGAAACACCATATATTTT	CAWSVTPGGSGNTIYF
TRBV7-6	TRBJ2-3	NA	TRBD2	TGTGCCAGCAGCTTAGTTGCTAGCGGGAGGGCCGTTGATACGCAGTATTTT	CASSLVASGRAVDTQYF
TRBV5-1	TRBJ2-1	once	TRBD1	TGCGCCAGCAGCAAAGGGACAGGGGAATACAATGAGCAGTTCTTC	CASSKGTGEYNEQFF